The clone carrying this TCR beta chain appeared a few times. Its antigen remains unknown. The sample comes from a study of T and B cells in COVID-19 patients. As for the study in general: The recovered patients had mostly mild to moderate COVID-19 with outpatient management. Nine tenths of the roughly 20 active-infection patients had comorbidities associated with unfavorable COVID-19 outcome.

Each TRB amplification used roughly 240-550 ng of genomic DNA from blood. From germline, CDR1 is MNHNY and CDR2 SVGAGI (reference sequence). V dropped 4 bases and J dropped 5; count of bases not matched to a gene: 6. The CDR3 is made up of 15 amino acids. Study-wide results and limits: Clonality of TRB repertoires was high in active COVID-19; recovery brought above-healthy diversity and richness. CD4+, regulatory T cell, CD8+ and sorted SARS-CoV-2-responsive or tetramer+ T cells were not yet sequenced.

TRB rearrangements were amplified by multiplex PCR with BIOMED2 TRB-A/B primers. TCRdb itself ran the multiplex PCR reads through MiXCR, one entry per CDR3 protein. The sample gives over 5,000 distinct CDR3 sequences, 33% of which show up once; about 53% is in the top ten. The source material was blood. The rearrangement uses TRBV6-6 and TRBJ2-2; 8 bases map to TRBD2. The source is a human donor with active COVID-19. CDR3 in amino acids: CASSSPGGRTGELFF. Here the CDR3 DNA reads TGTGCCAGCAGTTCGCCGGGGGGGCGTACCGGGGAGCTGTTTTTT.